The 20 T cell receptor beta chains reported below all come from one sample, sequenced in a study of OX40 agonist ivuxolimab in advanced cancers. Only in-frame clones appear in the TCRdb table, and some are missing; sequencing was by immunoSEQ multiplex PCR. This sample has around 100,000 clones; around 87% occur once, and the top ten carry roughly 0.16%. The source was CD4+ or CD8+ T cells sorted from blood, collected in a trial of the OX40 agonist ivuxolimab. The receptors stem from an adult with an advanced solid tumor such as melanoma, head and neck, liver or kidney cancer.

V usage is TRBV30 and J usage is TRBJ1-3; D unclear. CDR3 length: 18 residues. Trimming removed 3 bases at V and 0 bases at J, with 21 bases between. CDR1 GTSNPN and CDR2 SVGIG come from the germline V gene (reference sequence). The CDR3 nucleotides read TGTGCCTGGAGCGACCCGAGAGGCAGGACCGACTCTGGAAACACCATATATTTT. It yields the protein CAWSDPRGRTDSGNTIYF.

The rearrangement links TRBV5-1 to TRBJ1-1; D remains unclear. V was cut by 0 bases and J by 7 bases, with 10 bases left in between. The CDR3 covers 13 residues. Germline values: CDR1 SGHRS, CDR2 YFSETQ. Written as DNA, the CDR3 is TGCGCCAGCAGCTTGGTCGCAGAGCTTGAAGCTTTCTTT. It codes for CASSLVAELEAFF.

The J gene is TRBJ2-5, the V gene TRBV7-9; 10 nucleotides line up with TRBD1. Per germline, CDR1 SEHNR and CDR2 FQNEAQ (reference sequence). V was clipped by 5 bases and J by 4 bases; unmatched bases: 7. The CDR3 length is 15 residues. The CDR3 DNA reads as TGTGCCAGCAGCCTAACGACAGGGGGCTCAGAGACCCAGTACTTC. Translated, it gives CASSLTTGGSETQYF.

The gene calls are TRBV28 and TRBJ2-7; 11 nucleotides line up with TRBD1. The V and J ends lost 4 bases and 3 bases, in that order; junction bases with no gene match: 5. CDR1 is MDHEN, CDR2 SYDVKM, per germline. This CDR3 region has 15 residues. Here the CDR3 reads CASSSPGTGGYEQYF. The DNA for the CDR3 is TGTGCCAGCAGTTCCCCCGGGACAGGGGGCTACGAGCAGTACTTC.

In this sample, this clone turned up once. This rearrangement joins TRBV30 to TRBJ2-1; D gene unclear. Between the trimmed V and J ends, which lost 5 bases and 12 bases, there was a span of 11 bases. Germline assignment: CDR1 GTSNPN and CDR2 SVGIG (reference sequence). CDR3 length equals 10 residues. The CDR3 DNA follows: TGTGCCTGGGGTGGTCCTGTGCAGTTCTTC. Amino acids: CAWGGPVQFF.

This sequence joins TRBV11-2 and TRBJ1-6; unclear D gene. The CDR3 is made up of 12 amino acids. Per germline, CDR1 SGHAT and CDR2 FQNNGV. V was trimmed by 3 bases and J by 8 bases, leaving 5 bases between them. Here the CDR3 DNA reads TGTGCCAGCAGCTTCAGTTATTCACCCCTCCACTTT. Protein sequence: CASSFSYSPLHF.

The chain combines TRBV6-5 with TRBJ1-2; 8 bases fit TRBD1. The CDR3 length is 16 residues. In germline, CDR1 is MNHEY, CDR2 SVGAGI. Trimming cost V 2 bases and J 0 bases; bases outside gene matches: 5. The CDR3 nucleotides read TGTGCCAGCAGTTACGCCTTGACAGGGGCTAACTATGGCTACACCTTC. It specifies CASSYALTGANYGYTF.

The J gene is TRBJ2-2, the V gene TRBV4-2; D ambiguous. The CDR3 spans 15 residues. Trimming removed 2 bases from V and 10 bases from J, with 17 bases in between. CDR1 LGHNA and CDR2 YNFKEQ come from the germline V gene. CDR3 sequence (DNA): TGTGCCAGCAGCCAACACGGTCAGGCACCTACGGAGCTGTTTTTT. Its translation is CASSQHGQAPTELFF.

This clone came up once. The CDR3 nucleotides are TGTGCCAGCAGCCAGAGAAGTAGCGGGACCCAGTACTTC. Protein: CASSQRSSGTQYF. The chain couples TRBV14 to TRBJ2-5; TRBD2 might be the D (6 bases). Germline CDR1 and CDR2: SGHDN and FVKESK. Trimming removed 3 bases from V and 7 bases from J, with 12 bases in between. This CDR3 has 13 amino acids.

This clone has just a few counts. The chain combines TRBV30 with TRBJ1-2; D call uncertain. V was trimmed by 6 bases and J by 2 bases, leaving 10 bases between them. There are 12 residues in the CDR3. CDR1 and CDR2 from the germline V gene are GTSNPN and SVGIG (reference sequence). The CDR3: CACRTDNYGYTF. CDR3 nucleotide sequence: TGTGCCTGTCGGACGGACAACTATGGCTACACCTTC.

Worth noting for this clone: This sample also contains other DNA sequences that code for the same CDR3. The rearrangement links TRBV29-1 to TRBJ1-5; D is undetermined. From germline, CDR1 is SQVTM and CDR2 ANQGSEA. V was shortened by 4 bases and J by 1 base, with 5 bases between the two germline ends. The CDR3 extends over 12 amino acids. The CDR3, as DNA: TGCAGCGTTGGGGGAAGCAATCAGCCCCAGCATTTT. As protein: CSVGGSNQPQHF.

The chain's CDR3 is CAIRGTGGNSPLHF. DNA of the CDR3: TGTGCCATCAGGGGGACAGGGGGAAATTCACCCCTCCACTTT. The V call is TRBV10-3, the J call TRBJ1-6; TRBD1 agrees at 11 bases. CDR1 is ENHRY, CDR2 SYGVKD, per germline. CDR3 size: 14 residues. Trimming at V came to 6 bases and at J to 7 bases, leaving 2 bases not matched to a gene.

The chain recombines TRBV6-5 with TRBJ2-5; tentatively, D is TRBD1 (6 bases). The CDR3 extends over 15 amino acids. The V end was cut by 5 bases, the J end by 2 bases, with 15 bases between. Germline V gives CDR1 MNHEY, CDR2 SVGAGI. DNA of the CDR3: TGTGCCAGCAGTCTCGCCCTGGACAGACAAGAGACCCAGTACTTC. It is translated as CASSLALDRQETQYF.

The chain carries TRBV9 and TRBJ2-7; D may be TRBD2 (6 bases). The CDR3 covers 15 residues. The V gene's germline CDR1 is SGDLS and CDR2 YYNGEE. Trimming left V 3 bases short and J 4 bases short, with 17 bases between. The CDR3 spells CASSAAAGKGYEQYF. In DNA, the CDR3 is TGTGCCAGCAGCGCCGCGGCGGGGAAAGGATACGAGCAGTACTTC.

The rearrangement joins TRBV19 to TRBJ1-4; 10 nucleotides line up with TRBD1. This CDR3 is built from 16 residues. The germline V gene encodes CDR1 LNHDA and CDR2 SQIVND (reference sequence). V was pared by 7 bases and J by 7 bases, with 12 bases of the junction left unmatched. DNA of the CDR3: TGTGCCAGTAAAGTTATCAGGGACAGGGGAGGTGAAAAACTGTTTTTT. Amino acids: CASKVIRDRGGEKLFF.

CDR3 DNA sequence: TGTGCCAGCAGTCGCGACGGGAGGGCGGTCGGGGAGCTGTTTTTT. Translated, it gives CASSRDGRAVGELFF. The chain carries TRBV7-6 and TRBJ2-2; 8 bases are a match to TRBD2. Germline assignment: CDR1 SGHVS and CDR2 FNYEAQ. The CDR3 length is 15 residues. J lost 7 bases, V lost 6 bases, and 10 bases had no gene match.

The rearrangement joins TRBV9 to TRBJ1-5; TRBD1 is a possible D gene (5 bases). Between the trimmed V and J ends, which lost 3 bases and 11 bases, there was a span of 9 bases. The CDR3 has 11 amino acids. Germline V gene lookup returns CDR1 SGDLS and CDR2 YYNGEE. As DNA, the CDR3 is TGTGCCAGCAGCGCCCCCAGGGCCCAGCATTTT. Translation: CASSAPRAQHF.

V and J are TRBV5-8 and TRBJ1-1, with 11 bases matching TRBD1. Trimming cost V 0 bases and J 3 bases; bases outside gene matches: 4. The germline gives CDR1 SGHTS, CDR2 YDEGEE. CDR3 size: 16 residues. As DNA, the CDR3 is TGTGCCAGCAGCTTGGGGGACAGGGGGAGTGACACTGAAGCTTTCTTT. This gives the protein CASSLGDRGSDTEAFF.

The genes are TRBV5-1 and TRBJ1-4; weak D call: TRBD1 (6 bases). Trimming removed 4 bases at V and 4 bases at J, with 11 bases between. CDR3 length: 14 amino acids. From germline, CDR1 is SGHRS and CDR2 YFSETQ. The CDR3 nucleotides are TGCGCCAGCAGCCGGAGGGGGATTAATGAAAAACTGTTTTTT. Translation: CASSRRGINEKLFF.

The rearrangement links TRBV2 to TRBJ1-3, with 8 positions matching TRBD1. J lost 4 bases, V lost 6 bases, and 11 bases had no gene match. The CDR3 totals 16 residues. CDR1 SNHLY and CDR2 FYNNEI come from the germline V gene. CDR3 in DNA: TGTGCCAGCAGCGAGTTCCAGGGGGCAAGGGGAAACACCATATATTTT. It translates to CASSEFQGARGNTIYF.